The clone carrying this T cell receptor (beta chain) was seen many times. Its matching antigen is unknown. One entry per CDR3 protein results from TCRdb running MiXCR on the RT-PCR reads. This sample carries 800,000 to 1,000,000 distinct CDR3 sequences, around 20% of them seen once, and the ten largest clones take more than 8.5%. V was shortened by 2 bases and J by 2 bases, with 14 bases between the two germline ends. The CDR3 has 16 amino acids. Germline CDR1 is MNHEY and CDR2 is SVGEGT. This record comes from a study of response to subunit inactivated influenza vaccine. Study-level results: Every seasonal influenza vaccination brings in few new T cells, the authors suggested.

The source of this sequence is a man aged 50-59 years who received an inactivated influenza vaccine. The sample consisted of PBMCs from blood, taken 5 days after vaccination. The rearrangement joins TRBV6-2 or TRBV6-3 to TRBJ2-3, with D maybe TRBD2 (5 bases). The CDR3 bases are TGTGCCAGCAGTTACCCTACCGAAGGACTCACAGATACGCAGTATTTT. Amino acid sequence: CASSYPTEGLTDTQYF.